A single sample gave rise to the 9 T cell receptor beta chains below, sequenced in a study of blood T cell repertoires in COVID-19. Libraries were prepared by immunoSEQ multiplex PCR; TCRdb keeps only in-frame clonotypes and omits some of them. The repertoire includes about 62,000 clones, roughly 80% of them detected once, and 6% to 7% sits in the top ten. The specimen was peripheral blood. Receptors originate from a woman between 50 and 59 years old with active or convalescent COVID-19.

The rearrangement links TRBV24-1 to TRBJ1-2, with 8 bases aligning to TRBD1. Germline V lookup: CDR1 KGHDR, CDR2 SFDVKD. The length of the CDR3 is 16 residues. Trimming at V came to 4 bases and at J to 6 bases, leaving 12 bases not matched to a gene. The chain's CDR3 is CATSDGLRGREDGYTF. The CDR3 DNA is TGTGCCACCAGTGACGGCCTCAGGGGGCGAGAGGATGGCTACACCTTC.

V is TRBV6-2 or TRBV6-3 and J is TRBJ2-1; 8 bases are shared with TRBD1. The germline V gene has CDR1 MNHEY and CDR2 SVGEGT. This CDR3 comprises 15 residues. V shed 4 bases, J shed 6 bases, and the junction held 8 bases outside the gene matches. The CDR3 DNA reads as TGTGCCAGCAGTTTCCGGGACAGGTTGGTCAATGAGCAGTTCTTC. This codes for CASSFRDRLVNEQFF.

The chain couples TRBV5-5 to TRBJ2-3; no definite D call. The germline V gene encodes CDR1 SGHKS and CDR2 YYEKEE (reference sequence). Trimming cost V 4 bases and J 3 bases, with 12 bases left between them. The CDR3 is 14 amino acids. CDR3 residues: CASSMPQTTDTQYF. The CDR3 nucleotides are TGTGCCAGCAGCATGCCCCAAACTACAGATACGCAGTATTTT.

The chain combines TRBV24-1 with TRBJ2-2; 10 nucleotides align to TRBD1. The length of the CDR3 is 14 residues. Germline CDR1 reads KGHDR; CDR2 reads SFDVKD. The J segment lost 5 bases and the V segment lost 5 bases, leaving 1 base of the junction unmatched. For the CDR3, the DNA is TGTGCCACCAGTGGACAGGGGGCAACCGGGGAGCTGTTTTTT. It codes for CATSGQGATGELFF.

The chain recombines TRBV6-6 with TRBJ1-2; a possible D gene is TRBD1 (6 bases). The germline gives CDR1 MNHNY, CDR2 SVGAGI (reference sequence). Trimming pared 5 bases from V and 0 bases from J, leaving 10 bases between. This CDR3 has 14 amino acids. The CDR3 region has the DNA TGTGCCAGCAGTATACAGGGCGCTAACTATGGCTACACCTTC. This sequence encodes CASSIQGANYGYTF.

The chain is built from TRBV7-6 and TRBJ1-1, with TRBD1 matching 8 bases. Unmatched junction bases numbered 4, after V lost 5 bases and J lost 8 bases. The germline CDR1 and CDR2 sequences are SGHVS and FNYEAQ. The CDR3 runs to 12 residues. The CDR3 sequence is CASSPRGQEAFF. CDR3 nucleotide sequence: TGTGCCAGCAGCCCCAGGGGGCAAGAAGCTTTCTTT.

This rearrangement joins TRBV7-2 to TRBJ1-2; no clear D. V lost 1 base and J 7 bases, leaving 10 bases between the germline ends. In germline, CDR1 is SGHTA, CDR2 FQGNSA. CDR3 length equals 13 residues. The CDR3 DNA reads as TGTGCCAGCAGCTTAGTTGACACTGCTGGCTACACCTTC. This codes for CASSLVDTAGYTF. Full variable domain (remainder filled in from reference TRBV7-2 and TRBJ1-2): GAGVSQSPSNKVTEKGKDVELRCDPISGHTALYWYRQSLGQGLEFLIYFQGNSAPDKSGLPSDRFSAERTGGSVSTLTIQRTQQEDSAVYLCASSLVDTAGYTFGSGTRLTVV.

The chain joins TRBV10-1 to TRBJ1-6; TRBD1 matches at 7 bases. Losses at the gene ends were 8 bases for V and 9 bases for J; bases not matched to a gene: 19. CDR1 is WNHNN, CDR2 SYGVQD, per germline (reference sequence). The CDR3 totals 17 residues. The CDR3 here is CASDMEGLTGWGSPLHF. The CDR3 DNA reads as TGCGCCAGCGATATGGAGGGGTTGACAGGGTGGGGTTCACCCCTCCACTTT.

V and J are TRBV10-1 and TRBJ2-2, with no clear D. There are 12 residues in the CDR3. The germline V gene encodes CDR1 WNHNN and CDR2 SYGVQD (reference sequence). The germline V and J ends were trimmed by 7 bases and 7 bases, with 10 bases remaining between them. CDR3 nucleotide sequence: TGCGCCAGCAACCTACTAAGCGGGGAGCTGTTTTTT. The encoded protein is CASNLLSGELFF.